This TCR beta chain was captured by sequencing in a study of T cells in Graves' hyperthyroidism and ophthalmopathy. CDR1 is LGHDT and CDR2 is YNNKEL in the germline V gene (reference sequence). The CDR3 length is 14 residues. Germline trimming cut 5 bases from V and 5 bases from J; bases unmatched to any gene: 8. From RNA transcripts, TCR beta CDR3 regions were amplified. The study used the HTBI primer set for a first-round RT-PCR of the TCR CDR3. Using its own MiXCR run on the multiplex PCR reads, TCRdb lists one record per CDR3 protein. The repertoire includes fewer than 700,000 distinct CDR3 sequences, about 15% of them detected once, and 17% sits in the top ten. At least ten counts were recorded for this clonotype.

The clonotype originates from a woman aged 18-29 years with Graves' ophthalmopathy. This chain links TRBV3-1 with TRBJ1-2, with TRBD1 identical over 7 bases. The specimen sequenced was blood. As DNA, the CDR3 is TGTGCCAGCAGCGGCGGGACAGCTCCTTATGGCTACACCTTC. Protein product: CASSGGTAPYGYTF.